There are a few counts of the clone carrying this T cell receptor beta chain. Its target is not known. This CDR3 has 17 amino acids. The germline CDR1 and CDR2 sequences are SGDLS and YYNGEE. V lost 0 bases, J lost 1 base, and 16 bases lay in between. The data originate from a study of T cells in Graves' hyperthyroidism and ophthalmopathy. Study-wide background: Peripheral blood was drawn at first diagnosis, prior to all treatment. Findings and caveats of the study: Most clonotypes expanded in the thyroid (above 0.001) were also present in blood.

Amplified TCR beta CDR3 regions derived from RNA transcripts. TCR CDR3 underwent first-round RT-PCR with the HTBI primer set. From the multiplex PCR reads, TCRdb called clonotypes with MiXCR, one entry per CDR3 protein. Here the sample spans over 700,000 distinct CDR3 sequences, around 19% being singletons. The J gene is TRBJ1-1, the V gene TRBV9; D might be TRBD1 (6 bases). This TCR was recovered from a woman between 45 and 60 years old with Graves' hyperthyroidism that later progressed to Graves' ophthalmopathy. What was sequenced was blood. The CDR3 reads CASSVDPQGRWNTEAFF. The DNA of the CDR3 is TGTGCCAGCAGCGTAGACCCACAGGGACGTTGGAACACTGAAGCTTTCTTT.